A single sample gave rise to the 3 T cell receptor beta chains below, sequenced in a study of esophageal squamous cell carcinoma under preoperative chemotherapy. Time point indicated: before preoperative PTX-NDP chemotherapy. TCRdb reprocessed the PCR reads via MiXCR and lists one record per CDR3 protein. The top ten clones hold roughly 17% of a sample with around 12,000 distinct CDR3 sequences, 45% to 60% of them seen once. The material was obtained from a patient given preoperative chemotherapy. These receptors were obtained from a human donor with esophageal squamous cell carcinoma. The donor label of this sample is uncertain.

This clonotype qualifies as medium-sized. A read error may produce the germline difference seen at one junction end. The chain has TRBV7-7 and TRBJ2-1, with D perhaps TRBD2 (5 bases). CDR1 is SSHAT and CDR2 is FNYEAQ in the germline V gene (reference sequence). This CDR3 has 13 amino acids. The CDR3 region has the DNA TGTGCTAGCAGCTTAGAGGGTACTAGTTCGCAGTTCTTC. Its translation: CASSLEGTSSQFF.

The V gene is TRBV6-1, the J gene TRBJ1-6; 9 nucleotides align to TRBD1. The CDR3 has 14 residues. The germline V gene has CDR1 MNHNS and CDR2 SASEGT. With V trimmed by 8 bases and J by 6 bases, 5 bases remained unmatched. CDR3 in amino acids: CASGQGSSNSPLHF. CDR3 bases: TGTGCCAGCGGACAGGGGAGTAGTAATTCACCCCTCCACTTT.

V gene TRBV27 combines with J gene TRBJ2-3, with TRBD1 matching over 7 bases. V shed 3 bases, J shed 2 bases, and the junction held 11 bases outside the gene matches. Per the germline V gene, CDR1 is MNHEY and CDR2 is SMNVEV (reference sequence). The CDR3 is 17 amino acids. In nucleotides, the CDR3 is TGTGCCAGCAGTTTTCCGAGACAGGGAACCTTCACAGATACGCAGTATTTT. Protein sequence: CASSFPRQGTFTDTQYF.